This is a list of T cell receptor beta chains from one sample in a study of blood T cell repertoires in COVID-19. Measured with immunoSEQ multiplex PCR; TCRdb has only the in-frame clones, and not every one. The sample contains roughly 260,000 clones, 87% of which appear only once. Sequenced: PBMCs or T cells enriched from blood (not recorded which). These receptors all stem from a woman under 40 with acute COVID-19. Both conserved end residues are part of each CDR3. A D gene is named only where the DNA matches it firmly. Clone size is given for some rows only: seen once, a few or many times, or a class if the clone is expanded.

TRBV10-3	TRBJ2-1	NA	TRBD1	CATSHGQETEQFF	TGTGCCACCAGCCATGGACAGGAGACTGAGCAGTTCTTC
TRBV4-1	TRBJ2-5	NA	TRBD2	CASSQGGLGPQETQYF	TGCGCCAGCAGCCAAGGGGGACTAGGACCTCAAGAGACCCAGTACTTC
TRBV7-2	TRBJ1-2	NA	NA	CASSLEAGPYGYTF	TGTGCCAGCAGCTTAGAGGCAGGGCCCTATGGCTACACCTTC
TRBV6-5	TRBJ1-5	NA	NA	CASSYTAGDFNQPQHF	TGTGCCAGCAGTTACACGGCAGGGGATTTCAATCAGCCCCAGCATTTT
TRBV24-1	TRBJ2-3	NA	TRBD2	CATSDTSGGRTDTQYF	TGTGCCACCAGTGACACTAGCGGGGGCCGCACAGATACGCAGTATTTT
TRBV7-9	TRBJ1-5	NA	NA	CASSLGSDQGQPQHF	TGTGCCAGCAGCTTAGGTTCCGACCAGGGCCAGCCCCAGCATTTT
TRBV2	TRBJ2-2	NA	NA	CASSESDTGELFF	TGTGCCAGCAGTGAGTCGGACACCGGGGAGCTGTTTTTT
TRBV30	TRBJ1-2	NA	NA	CAWSGRLTVEFGYTF	TGTGCCTGGAGTGGGCGGTTAACGGTTGAATTTGGCTACACCTTC
TRBV4-3	TRBJ1-1	NA	NA	CASSQQKMNTEAFF	TGCGCCAGCAGCCAACAGAAGATGAACACTGAAGCTTTCTTT
TRBV12-5	TRBJ1-2	NA	NA	CASGPAAGDGYTF	TGTGCTAGTGGCCCCGCGGCAGGGGATGGCTACACCTTC
TRBV2	TRBJ1-2	NA	NA	CAGGTVGYGYTF	TGTGCCGGAGGGACGGTAGGCTATGGCTACACCTTC
TRBV14	TRBJ1-2	NA	NA	CASSLQGDGYTF	TGTGCCAGCTCCCTACAGGGAGACGGCTACACCTTC
TRBV13	TRBJ2-1	NA	TRBD2	CASSLGGGAYFYEQFF	TGTGCCAGCAGCTTAGGCGGGGGGGCCTATTTCTATGAGCAGTTCTTC
TRBV3-1/TRBV3-2	TRBJ2-5	NA	NA	CASSQEGSGQETQYF	TGTGCCAGCAGCCAGGAGGGAAGTGGGCAAGAGACCCAGTACTTC
TRBV11-2	TRBJ2-5	NA	NA	CASSSLRGKETQYF	TGTGCCAGCAGCAGTTTACGGGGAAAAGAGACCCAGTACTTC
TRBV28	TRBJ1-2	NA	NA	CASGGRNYGYTF	TGTGCCAGCGGCGGAAGAAACTATGGCTACACCTTC
TRBV7-2	TRBJ2-3	NA	NA	CASSLAVDTQYF	TGTGCCAGCAGCTTGGCGGTGGATACGCAGTATTTT
TRBV2	TRBJ1-1	NA	NA	CASKTGLDLNTEAFF	TGTGCCAGCAAGACGGGACTCGATTTGAACACTGAAGCTTTCTTT
TRBV7-2	TRBJ1-1	NA	NA	CASSLPGLNTEAFF	TGTGCCAGCAGTCTTCCAGGTCTGAACACTGAAGCTTTCTTT
TRBV18	TRBJ1-4	once	NA	CASSPDRHEKLFF	TGTGCCAGCTCACCTGACAGGCATGAAAAACTGTTTTTT
TRBV7-9	TRBJ2-3	NA	TRBD2	CASSFGGEGTDTQYF	TGTGCCAGCAGCTTCGGAGGGGAGGGGACAGATACGCAGTATTTT
TRBV4-1	TRBJ2-7	NA	TRBD1	CASSQGTGVPEQYF	TGCGCCAGCAGCCAGGGGACAGGGGTACCCGAGCAGTACTTC
TRBV2	TRBJ1-5	NA	TRBD1	CASSGTGGANQPQHF	TGTGCCAGCAGCGGGACAGGGGGCGCGAACCAGCCCCAGCATTTT
TRBV29-1	TRBJ2-5	NA	NA	CSVEGGSGTLQETQYF	TGCAGCGTTGAGGGGGGAAGCGGAACCCTCCAAGAGACCCAGTACTTC
TRBV6-5	TRBJ2-7	NA	TRBD1	CASSSLGQAYEQYF	TGTGCCAGCAGTTCCCTGGGACAGGCCTACGAGCAGTACTTC
TRBV5-1	TRBJ1-4	NA	NA	CASSDSLGGTNEKLFF	TGCGCCAGCAGCGATTCGCTGGGGGGGACTAATGAAAAACTGTTTTTT
TRBV18	TRBJ2-5	NA	TRBD2	CASSPPGTSGAQETQYF	TGTGCCAGCTCACCACCGGGGACTAGCGGGGCCCAAGAGACCCAGTACTTC
TRBV10-3	TRBJ1-1	NA	TRBD1	CAISAGGENTEAFF	TGTGCCATCAGTGCAGGGGGAGAGAACACTGAAGCTTTCTTT
TRBV2	TRBJ2-2	few	NA	CASFRGKHTGELFF	TGTGCCAGCTTCCGGGGGAAGCACACCGGGGAGCTGTTTTTT
TRBV12-3/TRBV12-4	TRBJ2-1	NA	TRBD1	CASSLTGEIPFF	TGTGCCAGCAGTTTAACAGGGGAGATACCGTTCTTC
TRBV12-3/TRBV12-4	TRBJ1-1	NA	NA	CASSFQGNTEAFF	TGTGCCAGCAGTTTTCAGGGGAACACTGAAGCTTTCTTT
TRBV9	TRBJ1-2	NA	NA	CASSLSGRSNYGYTF	TGTGCCAGCAGCCTCAGCGGACGGAGTAACTATGGCTACACCTTC
TRBV9	TRBJ2-5	NA	NA	CASSPTGSQETQYF	TGTGCCAGCAGCCCTACAGGGTCCCAAGAGACCCAGTACTTC
TRBV9	TRBJ2-3	NA	TRBD1	CASTGTGILDTQYF	TGTGCCAGCACCGGGACAGGGATTTTAGATACGCAGTATTTT
TRBV30	TRBJ1-5	NA	NA	CAWSPTANQPQHF	TGTGCCTGGAGTCCAACAGCTAATCAGCCCCAGCATTTT
TRBV7-2	TRBJ1-1	NA	NA	CASSFYATGRTEAFF	TGTGCCAGCAGCTTCTATGCTACAGGGCGCACTGAAGCTTTCTTT
TRBV6-5	TRBJ1-2	NA	TRBD1	CASSYPGGAGYTF	TGTGCCAGCAGTTACCCAGGGGGCGCTGGCTACACCTTC
TRBV7-9	TRBJ1-2	NA	NA	CASSLGANYGYTF	TGTGCCAGCAGCCTCGGGGCTAACTATGGCTACACCTTC
TRBV15	TRBJ1-3	NA	NA	CATSRDRRAGNTIYF	TGTGCCACCAGCAGAGATAGGAGGGCTGGAAACACCATATATTTT
TRBV5-1	TRBJ1-1	NA	NA	CASSLSGTTNTEAFF	TGCGCCAGCAGCTTGTCTGGGACAACGAACACTGAAGCTTTCTTT
TRBV3-1/TRBV3-2	TRBJ1-6	NA	TRBD1	CASSQATGWHSPLHF	TGTGCCAGCAGCCAAGCGACAGGGTGGCATTCACCCCTCCACTTT
TRBV6-1	TRBJ1-6	once	NA	CASSEAVGGWGYNSPLHF	TGTGCCAGCAGTGAAGCTGTCGGAGGGTGGGGCTACAATTCACCCCTCCACTTT